This T cell receptor beta chain was identified in a study of T cell responses to AZD1222 COVID-19 vaccine. Study-level points and caveats: Just a handful of people given AZD1222 tested seropositive at baseline. Once two AZD1222 doses were given, Spike-specific TCR breadth and depth went up. Donors, mostly white British, included more females; clonal diversity was possibly underestimated.

CDR3 size: 15 residues. V was clipped by 4 bases and J by 7 bases, with 19 bases between them. Germline CDR1 is LGHDT and CDR2 is YNNKEL (reference sequence). Produced via immunoSEQ multiplex PCR; TCRdb's table is partial and in-frame only. The data hold more than 85,000 clones, with over 75% observed a single time. Regarding this clone: Its antigen is undetermined.

This sample comprised peripheral blood, obtained on day 0 of MenACWY control vaccination. This receptor was taken from an adult in good health. V is TRBV3-1 (or the pseudogene TRBV3-2) and J is TRBJ1-1, with D perhaps TRBD1 (5 bases). For the CDR3, the DNA is TGTGCCAGCAGCCCTATGAGGGGAGGGGAGATTGAAGCTTTCTTT. As protein: CASSPMRGGEIEAFF.